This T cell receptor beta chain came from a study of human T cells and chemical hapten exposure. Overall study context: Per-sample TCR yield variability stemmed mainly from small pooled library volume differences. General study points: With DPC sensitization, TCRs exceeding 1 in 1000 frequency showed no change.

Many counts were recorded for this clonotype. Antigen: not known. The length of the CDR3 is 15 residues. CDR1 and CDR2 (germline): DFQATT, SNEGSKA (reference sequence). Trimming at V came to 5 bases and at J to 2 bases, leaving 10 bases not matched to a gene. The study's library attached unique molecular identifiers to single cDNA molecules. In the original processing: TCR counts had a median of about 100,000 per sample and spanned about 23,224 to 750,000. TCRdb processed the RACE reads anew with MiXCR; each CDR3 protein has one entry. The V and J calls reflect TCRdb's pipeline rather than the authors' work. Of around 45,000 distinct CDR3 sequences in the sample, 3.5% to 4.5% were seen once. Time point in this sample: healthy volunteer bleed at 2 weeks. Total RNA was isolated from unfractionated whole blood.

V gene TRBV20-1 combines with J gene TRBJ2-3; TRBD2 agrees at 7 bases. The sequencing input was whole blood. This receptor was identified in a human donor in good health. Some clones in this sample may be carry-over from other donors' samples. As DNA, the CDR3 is TGCAGTGCTGGACCGGGACTACAAGTCACAGATACGCAGTATTTT. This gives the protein CSAGPGLQVTDTQYF.